A single T cell receptor (beta chain) is shown here with its context. This clonotype is termed medium-sized (0.01 to 0.1%). It has no known antigen specificity. No much larger clone is present one base from it, and per-base qualities are unavailable. The entry originates in a study of T and B cells in COVID-19 patients (dated by TCRdb to 2020 to 2021). Regarding the complete study: Using TRB and IGH repertoire sequencing of peripheral blood, the study characterized adaptive immunity in COVID-19 patients who had active infection or had recovered. A couple of patients were in both the active and recovered cohorts because samples existed from active disease and from after recovery. Of the approximately 22 patients in the active-infection cohort, some 17 had comorbidities associated with unfavorable COVID-19 outcome. Critical illness requiring mechanical ventilation or ECMO was present in about 65% of the 20 patients in the active-infection cohort. A recovered cohort included some 19 patients who provided fewer than 25 samples, and most of these patients had mild to moderate COVID-19 treated on an outpatient basis. Median age was around 37 years in the recovered cohort versus approximately 63 years in the active-infection cohort. Over 7 million TCR sequences were analysed in a TCR and BCR sequence repository that covered 35 or so patients and roughly 69 time points. As many as 9 follow-up blood samples were taken per patient, and some of the samples covered different disease stages within the same individual. An age-matched reference group of about 40 healthy donors negative for COVID-19 antibodies was used as the comparison for repertoire analyses. What the authors observed across the whole study: The recovered cohort had 2,000 or so exclusive TCR clusters, including some 31 low-pGen clusters. The cohort was considered too small for HLA contributions to COVID-19 susceptibility or severity to be assessed. Specific T cell subsets (CD4+/Treg/CD8+) and sorted SARS-CoV-2-responsive or tetramer+ T cells had not yet been sequenced, and these experiments were ongoing. Strongly skewed TRBV/TRBJ gene usage was reported in patients with COVID-19. Blood samples from mildly ill patients during symptoms and early samples from severe cases were scarce. In active COVID-19, TRB repertoires were highly clonal, while at recovery, diversity and richness increased above the levels seen in healthy donors. Prospective validation of the reported TCR clusters was stated to be required before clinical use.

The CDR3 runs 14 amino acids, cysteine and phenylalanine included. The kept DNA is CDR3 alone, 42 bases in frame from the first base. V loses 7 bases at its end and J loses 7 bases; junction bases beyond the gene matches: 6. Taken from the germline V gene (reference sequence), the CDR1 and CDR2 loops are MNHEY and SMNVEV. TRB repertoires were amplified using roughly 250-500 ng of genomic DNA isolated from blood. TCRdb lists the instrument as Illumina MiSeq. Multiplex PCR with BIOMED2 TRB-A/B primer pools was used to amplify the TRB rearrangements. Illumina-compatible adapters and 7-nucleotide sample barcodes were attached to the amplicons in two consecutive PCRs. Phusion HS II polymerase was used for all library PCRs. Amplicons were gel-purified with the NucleoSpin Gel and PCR Clean-up kit, quantified on Qubit, and pooled at about 4 nM. The quality of the amplicon pool was checked on an Agilent 2100 Bioanalyzer prior to Illumina next-generation sequencing. The authors processed their data as follows. MiXCR 3.0.8 with the default MiXCR reference library was used to annotate TRB rearrangements. Non-productive reads and sequences with fewer than 2 reads were removed, and every unique CDR3 nucleotide sequence was treated as one clone. Clonality, diversity, richness and V-J gene usage were computed in R 3.5.1. TCR clustering by CDR3 similarity used GLIPH2, with generation probabilities calculated by OLGA. Only GLIPH2 clusters with at least four unique TCR clonotypes present in at least three individuals were retained. The public reads were quality trimmed at Q25 with fastp and then assembled into clones with MiXCR by TCRdb, keeping productive beta chains. CDR3 protein duplicates are merged, each entry listing the most common genes and DNA. The V and J calls come from TCRdb's annotation, not from the publication. The table for this sample lists some 14,000 distinct CDR3 sequences; approximately 24% of them were counted only once. The ten largest clones add up to 3.5% to 5% of the sample.

Sequenced sample: blood. The chain is assembled from TRBV27 and TRBJ2-3; TRBD2 lines up with 12 middle nucleotides. This sequence was found in a human donor who had recovered from COVID-19. The CDR3 protein: CASTLTSGSYTQYF. The DNA is TGTGCCAGCACCCTGACTAGCGGGAGTTATACGCAGTATTTT.